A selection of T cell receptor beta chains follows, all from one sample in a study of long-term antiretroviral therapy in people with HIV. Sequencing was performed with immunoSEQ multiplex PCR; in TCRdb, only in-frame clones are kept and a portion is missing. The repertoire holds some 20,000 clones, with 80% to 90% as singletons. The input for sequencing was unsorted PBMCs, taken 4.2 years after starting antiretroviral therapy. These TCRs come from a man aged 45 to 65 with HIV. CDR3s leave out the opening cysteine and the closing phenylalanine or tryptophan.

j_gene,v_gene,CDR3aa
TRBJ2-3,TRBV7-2,ASGPDRAADTQY
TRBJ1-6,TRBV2,ASMVTNSPLH
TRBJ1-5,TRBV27,ASRRGDRINQPQH
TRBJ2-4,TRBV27,ASSSEGGTKNIQY
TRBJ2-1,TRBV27,ASSGLPGGYNEQF
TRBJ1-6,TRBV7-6,ASSLASSNSPLH
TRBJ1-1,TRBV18,ASSPPWGNTEAF
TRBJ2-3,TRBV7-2,ASSSPGLAGGITDTQY
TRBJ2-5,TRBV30,AWAGTGQETQY
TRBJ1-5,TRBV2,ASSGWREGNQPQH
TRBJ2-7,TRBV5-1,ASSTGTATPYEQY
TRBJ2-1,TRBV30,AWSLDYRGGYNEQF
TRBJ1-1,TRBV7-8,ASSFAGANTEAF
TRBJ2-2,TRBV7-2,ASSLMVGRAGTGELF
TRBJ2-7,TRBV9,ASSAQGRESPYEQY
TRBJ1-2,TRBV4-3,ASSQVLRQDNYGYT
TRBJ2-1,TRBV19,ASSIFDDGSSYNEQF
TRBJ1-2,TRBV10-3,AISHPMNYGYT
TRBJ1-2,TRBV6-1,ASGYGTNGYT
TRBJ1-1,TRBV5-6,ASRDGLNTEAF
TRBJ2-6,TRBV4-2,ASSQDSDRVTGANVLT
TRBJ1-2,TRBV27,ASSLDRANYGYT
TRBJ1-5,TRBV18,ASSPPGGPGNQPQH
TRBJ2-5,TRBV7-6,ASSFSSGEETQY
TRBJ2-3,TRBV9,ASSYGTSSDTQY
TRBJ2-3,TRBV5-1,ASSSLGRATDTQY
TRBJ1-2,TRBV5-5,ASSLVQGGDGYT
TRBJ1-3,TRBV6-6,ASSYLGQGNTIY
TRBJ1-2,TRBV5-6,ASSLDPRGGGYGYT
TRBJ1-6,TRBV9,ASSDIGTGNSPLH
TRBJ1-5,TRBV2,ASSDRTGINSNQPQH
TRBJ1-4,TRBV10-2,ASSEPRGTNEKLF
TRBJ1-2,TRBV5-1,ASTPMDPTGGYT
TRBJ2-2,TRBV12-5,ASGLVPGDTGELF
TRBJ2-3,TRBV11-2,ASSFTGGAGDTQY
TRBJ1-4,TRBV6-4,ASSGLAGGTNEKLF
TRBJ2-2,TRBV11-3,ASSLDHRQGNTGELF
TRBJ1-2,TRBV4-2,ASSQDRGAVGYT
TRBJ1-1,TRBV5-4,ASSSPTGVNTEAF
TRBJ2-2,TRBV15,ATSRPSGANTGELF
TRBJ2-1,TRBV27,ASSFAGHNEQF
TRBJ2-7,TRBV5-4,ASSLPGQVAYEQY
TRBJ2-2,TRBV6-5,ASSRSAGELF
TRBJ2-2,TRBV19,ASSGGGELF
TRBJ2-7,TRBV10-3,AISGGGPTISYEQY
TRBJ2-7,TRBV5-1,ASSTGTGGPYEQY
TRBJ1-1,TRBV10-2,ASTVGTEAF
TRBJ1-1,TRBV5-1,ASSLGGQGGTEAF
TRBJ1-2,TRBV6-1,ASSEGSTYYGYT
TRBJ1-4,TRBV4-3,ASSQGSRGSTNEKLF
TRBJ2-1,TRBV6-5,AIGHGEQF
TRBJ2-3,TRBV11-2,ASSWTTTDTQY
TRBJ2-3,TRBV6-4,ASRVERGDPDTQY
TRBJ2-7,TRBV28,ASSEPGLAFEQY